The sequence of this T cell receptor beta chain was determined in a study of shared clonotypes between healthy human individuals. V shed 7 bases and J shed 0 bases, with 10 bases lying between them. The CDR3 extends over 14 amino acids. Germline-derived CDR1 and CDR2 are LNHDA and SQIVND (reference sequence). TCRdb's copy holds only in-frame clones and misses some; the assay was immunoSEQ multiplex PCR. This sample has 2 million or so clones, with 85% to 95% found just once. The rearrangement joins TRBV19 to TRBJ2-1; D might be TRBD1 (6 bases). The TCR comes from a man between 18 and 35 years old in good health. Sequenced: naive CD4+ T cells sorted from blood. Specified subset: CD45RA+ positively selected. The CDR3 DNA reads as TGTGCCAGTACCCGGACAGTCTCCTACAATGAGCAGTTCTTC. This gives the protein CASTRTVSYNEQFF.